Each of the 20 T cell receptor beta chains below was sequenced from the same sample in a study of beta chain features in type 1 diabetes listed by TCRdb under 2018. Library prep was done by the immunoSEQ multiplex PCR assay. The High Capacity cDNA Reverse Transcription Kit was used to reverse transcribe all of the isolated RNA, meaning that expressed TCRB transcripts were what got sequenced. TCRdb holds this immuneACCESS table with in-frame rearrangements only. Some clones are missing; in checked studies, unresolved V genes explain under half, and the rest has no known cause. This sample comprises 200,000 to 300,000 clones, about a tenth of them detected only once. The ten largest make up 0.017% of the sample. Broad study findings and their caveats: In all four CD4+ subsets, TCRB CDR3 length was moderately but significantly shorter in type 1 diabetes patients.

Their antigen targets remain unknown. Sequences were obtained from naive CD4+ T cells from blood. This sample's cell subset or site label indicates: true naive CD4+ T cells. These receptors all stem from a man younger than 45 with type 1 diabetes.

The rearrangement links TRBV27 to TRBJ1-6; TRBD1 matches at 9 bases. Per germline, CDR1 MNHEY and CDR2 SMNVEV (reference sequence). V gave up 6 bases and J gave up 11 bases; unmatched junction bases: 8. This CDR3 is 14 amino acids long. In nucleotides, the CDR3 is TGTGCCAGCAGCAGGGGACAGGGAAAGGCACCCCTCCACTTT. Its protein is CASSRGQGKAPLHF.

J is TRBJ2-5 and V is TRBV9; the D gene is possibly TRBD1 (5 bases). This CDR3 comprises 14 residues. V dropped 0 bases and J dropped 3 bases, with 9 bases sitting between them. CDR1 is SGDLS and CDR2 is YYNGEE in the germline V gene. CDR3 bases: TGTGCCAGCAGCGTAGACCAGGGTGAAGAGACCCAGTACTTC. Its translation: CASSVDQGEETQYF.

This clone was picked up a small number of times. The chain uses TRBV28 and TRBJ2-1; TRBD2 agrees at 8 bases. The junction had 9 bases not matched to a gene; V was cut back by 4 bases and J by 4 bases. Germline CDR1 and CDR2: MDHEN and SYDVKM. CDR3 length: 16 residues. The CDR3 sequence: CASSSPAAGEYNEQFF. CDR3 in DNA: TGTGCCAGCAGTTCTCCCGCAGCGGGGGAGTACAATGAGCAGTTCTTC. Filled out from reference TRBV28 and TRBJ2-1, the complete variable domain reads DVKVTQSSRYLVKRTGEKVFLECVQDMDHENMFWYRQDPGLGLRLIYFSYDVKMKEKGDIPEGYSVSREKKERFSLILESASTNQTSMYLCASSSPAAGEYNEQFFGPGTRLTVL.

This clone was counted only a few times. This rearrangement joins TRBV7-2 to TRBJ1-2; 10 bases map to TRBD1. The CDR3 loop spans 12 amino acids. V was pared by 11 bases and J by 8 bases, with 8 bases of the junction left unmatched. Germline CDR1 SGHTA, CDR2 FQGNSA. The CDR3 sequence: CAGRDRGLGYTF. The CDR3 nucleotides read TGTGCCGGCCGGGACAGGGGACTCGGCTACACCTTC.

This clone was counted only a few times. This chain connects TRBV7-2 to TRBJ2-1; 12 positions agree with TRBD2. Looked up from germline, CDR1 is SGHTA and CDR2 is FQGNSA. This CDR3 comprises 15 residues. The V gene end was trimmed by 7 bases and the J gene end by 7 bases; junction bases not matched to a gene: 8. CDR3 region: CASIRTSGGSNEQFF. The CDR3 bases are TGTGCCAGCATCCGTACTAGCGGGGGGTCGAATGAGCAGTTCTTC.

This clone was recorded a few times. V gene TRBV6-6 combines with J gene TRBJ2-2; D not resolved. The CDR3 contains 11 residues. From germline, CDR1 is MNHNY and CDR2 SVGAGI (reference sequence). The ends were cut back, 2 bases at V and 7 bases at J, with 2 bases in the middle. CDR3 in amino acids: CASSYHGELFF. In nucleotides, the CDR3 is TGTGCCAGCAGTTACCACGGGGAGCTGTTTTTT.

The chain employs TRBV30 and TRBJ1-5; D is unclear. Trimming left V 7 bases short and J 2 bases short, with 6 bases between. The CDR3 has 11 amino acids. Germline lookup yields CDR1 GTSNPN and CDR2 SVGIG (reference sequence). CDR3 sequence: CAYGGNQPQHF. For the CDR3, the DNA is TGTGCCTACGGGGGCAATCAGCCCCAGCATTTT.

This clone has only a few counts. This chain links TRBV15 with TRBJ2-2; D gene uncertain. The germline V gene encodes CDR1 LNHNV and CDR2 YYDKDF (reference sequence). Trimming took 1 base from V and 3 from J, leaving 9 bases between them. CDR3 length: 15 residues. Here the CDR3 reads CATSRGLFDTGELFF. The CDR3 bases are TGTGCCACCAGCAGAGGTCTATTCGACACCGGGGAGCTGTTTTTT. The full variable domain, in which reference TRBV15 and TRBJ2-2 provide the parts outside the CDR3, is DAMVIQNPRYQVTQFGKPVTLSCSQTLNHNVMYWYQQKSSQAPKLLFHYYDKDFNNEADTPDNFQSRRPNTSFCFLDIRSPGLGDTAMYLCATSRGLFDTGELFFGEGSRLTVL.

This clone was picked up a small number of times. The J gene is TRBJ2-7, the V gene TRBV29-1; a possible D gene is TRBD1 (6 bases). Between the trimmed V and J ends, which lost 6 bases and 6 bases, there was a span of 12 bases. Germline V gene lookup returns CDR1 SQVTM and CDR2 ANQGSEA. CDR3 length: 11 residues. CDR3 in amino acids: CSVVGQIEQYF. DNA of the CDR3: TGCAGCGTAGTGGGACAAATCGAGCAGTACTTC.

This clone was found a few times. The chain carries TRBV5-4 and TRBJ2-5, with 12 nucleotides matching TRBD2. V lost 1 base, J lost 5 bases, and 3 bases stayed unmatched. Germline V gives CDR1 SGHNT, CDR2 YYREEE (reference sequence). The CDR3 is 15 amino acids. Here the CDR3 reads CASSLSSGGAETQYF. Here the CDR3 DNA reads TGTGCCAGCAGCTTGTCTAGCGGGGGGGCGGAGACCCAGTACTTC.

This clone turned up a few times. The chain has TRBV10-3 and TRBJ1-2; no clear D gene. This CDR3 has 14 residues. Trimming cost V 4 bases and J 3 bases, with 12 bases left between them. CDR1 is ENHRY, CDR2 SYGVKD, per germline. The CDR3 here is CAISVAGSDYGYTF. In DNA form, the CDR3 reads TGTGCCATCAGTGTGGCAGGCTCGGACTATGGCTACACCTTC.

This clone was seen a handful of times. The V call is TRBV5-4, the J call TRBJ2-5, with TRBD1 matching over 8 bases. The V and J ends lost 3 bases and 4 bases, in that order; junction bases with no gene match: 5. Germline CDR1 is SGHNT and CDR2 is YYREEE (reference sequence). The CDR3 contains 14 residues. The CDR3 reads CASSSAGGVETQYF. The DNA for the CDR3 is TGTGCCAGCAGCTCCGCAGGGGGCGTAGAGACCCAGTACTTC.

The chain uses TRBV7-3 and TRBJ2-1; tentatively, D is TRBD1 (6 bases). The CDR3 has 14 amino acids. V shed 5 bases and J shed 0 bases, with 8 bases lying between them. Germline assignment: CDR1 SGHTA and CDR2 FQGTGA. In DNA, the CDR3 is TGTGCCAGCAGCCCACAGGGCTCCTACAATGAGCAGTTCTTC. Amino acid sequence: CASSPQGSYNEQFF.

The CDR3 here is CASDPTGFDTQYF. The DNA for the CDR3 is TGTGCCAGCGACCCGACAGGGTTCGATACGCAGTATTTT. The chain carries TRBV2 and TRBJ2-3; 7 nucleotides agree with TRBD1. V dropped 8 bases and J dropped 6; count of bases not matched to a gene: 8. The CDR3 extends over 13 amino acids. CDR1 and CDR2 from the germline V gene are SNHLY and FYNNEI.

The V and J genes are TRBV4-1 and TRBJ2-5; 13 bases agree with TRBD2. This CDR3 spans 16 amino acids. V shed 2 bases, J shed 2 bases, and the junction held 2 bases outside the gene matches. CDR1 is MGHRA, CDR2 YSYEKL, per germline. The CDR3, as DNA: TGCGCCAGCAGCCAACGGACTAGCGGGAGTCAAGAGACCCAGTACTTC. Translating it yields CASSQRTSGSQETQYF.

This chain uses TRBV18 with TRBJ2-4; perhaps TRBD2 as D (6 bases). The V end was cut by 3 bases, the J end by 5 bases, with 8 bases between. The CDR3 contains 13 residues. Germline CDR1 is KGHSH and CDR2 is LQKENI. In DNA, the CDR3 is TGTGCCAGCTCACCTCGCGGGGAAAACATTCAGTACTTC. Its translation: CASSPRGENIQYF.

This clone has just a few counts. This chain uses TRBV28 with TRBJ1-2; D is perhaps TRBD1 (6 bases). The V end was cut by 3 bases, the J end by 5 bases, with 13 bases between. The CDR3 is 14 residues long. Germline V CDR1 and CDR2: MDHEN, SYDVKM. CDR3 in DNA: TGTGCCAGCAGTTTCAGGGGCCAGGAGTATGGCTACACCTTC. It specifies CASSFRGQEYGYTF.

The chain links TRBV30 to TRBJ2-4, with 9 bases aligning to TRBD1. The CDR3 is 15 residues long. Per the germline V gene, CDR1 is GTSNPN and CDR2 is SVGIG (reference sequence). V dropped 3 bases and J dropped 1; count of bases not matched to a gene: 4. CDR3 sequence: CAWRRDRVAKNIQYF. The CDR3 bases are TGTGCCTGGAGACGGGACAGGGTTGCCAAAAACATTCAGTACTTC.

This sequence joins TRBV9 and TRBJ1-2; 7 bases fit TRBD1. Germline-derived CDR1 and CDR2 are SGDLS and YYNGEE. The CDR3 runs to 15 residues. V trimming: 3 bases; J trimming: 5 bases; junction bases outside the gene matches: 10. CDR3 sequence: CASSDPETGQYGYTF. The CDR3 nucleotides read TGTGCCAGCAGCGACCCGGAGACAGGGCAGTATGGCTACACCTTC.

The gene calls are TRBV5-1 and TRBJ1-5, with 10 bases matching TRBD1. The J segment lost 3 bases and the V segment lost 4 bases, leaving 7 bases of the junction unmatched. The CDR3 length is 16 residues. CDR1 is SGHRS and CDR2 is YFSETQ in the germline V gene. CDR3: CASSPGTGEDNQPQHF. For the CDR3, the DNA is TGCGCCAGCAGCCCAGGGACAGGGGAGGACAATCAGCCCCAGCATTTT.